This TCR beta chain was identified during a study of T cells in Graves' hyperthyroidism and ophthalmopathy. Study results and limitations: Among thyroid clonotypes expanded above 0.001, most also appeared in blood. Progression to ophthalmopathy was predicted a median of roughly 6.5 months early.

Turning to this clonotype: Antigen: not known.

This CDR3 contains 15 residues. V was clipped by 1 base and J by 7 bases, with 11 bases between them. Germline assignment: CDR1 MGHRA and CDR2 YSYEKL. Pregnant or lactating patients were excluded, as were those with uncontrolled infection or other autoimmune disease. The PBMCs were taken from approximately 11 ml of fresh peripheral blood. RNA transcripts gave rise to amplified TCR beta CDR3 regions. RT-PCR in the first round (using the HTBI primer set) targeted the TCR CDR3. TCRdb used MiXCR to reprocess the multiplex PCR reads, holding one entry per CDR3 protein. Of 400,000 or so distinct CDR3 sequences in the sample, more than 12% were seen once.

This TCR was recovered from a woman aged 30 to 39 with Graves' ophthalmopathy. The V call is TRBV4-1, the J call TRBJ1-6; a possible D gene is TRBD1 (5 bases). Sequencing used blood. The CDR3 sequence: CASSQVTDLNSPLHF. CDR3 coding DNA: TGCGCCAGCAGCCAAGTGACAGACCTGAATTCACCCCTCCACTTT.